A single T cell receptor (beta chain) is shown here with its context. The antigen remains unidentified. This entry is derived from a study of CD8+ T cells in alopecia areata. The CDR3 loop spans 17 amino acids. The V gene end was trimmed by 0 bases and the J gene end by 4 bases; junction bases not matched to a gene: 14. CDR1 and CDR2 (germline): GTSNPN, SVGIG (reference sequence). Treatment specified: oral pan-JAK inhibitor, 5-10 mg twice daily. Study conclusions and caveats: Among patients, TCR sharing was less clear than in mice, a difference possibly due in part to HLA diversity in the patient population.

Sequencing templates came from extracted RNA that was reverse transcribed into cDNA. Here immunoSEQ multiplex PCR was the method, and the copy in TCRdb shows in-frame clones only, minus some. The sample lists some 220,000 clones; more than 45% were seen once. The clonotype was recovered from a human donor with alopecia areata. V usage is TRBV30 and J usage is TRBJ2-5; 7 positions match TRBD1. The input for sequencing was CD4+ T cells sorted from blood, taken at week 4, from a patient treated with tofacitinib. As DNA, the CDR3 is TGTGCCTGGAGTGTACACCCCGGCAGGGGGAACAGAGAGACCCAGTACTTC. Its translation: CAWSVHPGRGNRETQYF. The full variable domain, with the rest looked up from reference TRBV30 and TRBJ2-5, is SQTIHQWPATLVQPVGSPLSLECTVEGTSNPNLYWYRQAAGRGLQLLFYSVGIGQISSEVPQNLSASRPQDRQFILSSKKLLLSDSGFYLCAWSVHPGRGNRETQYFGPGTRLLVL.